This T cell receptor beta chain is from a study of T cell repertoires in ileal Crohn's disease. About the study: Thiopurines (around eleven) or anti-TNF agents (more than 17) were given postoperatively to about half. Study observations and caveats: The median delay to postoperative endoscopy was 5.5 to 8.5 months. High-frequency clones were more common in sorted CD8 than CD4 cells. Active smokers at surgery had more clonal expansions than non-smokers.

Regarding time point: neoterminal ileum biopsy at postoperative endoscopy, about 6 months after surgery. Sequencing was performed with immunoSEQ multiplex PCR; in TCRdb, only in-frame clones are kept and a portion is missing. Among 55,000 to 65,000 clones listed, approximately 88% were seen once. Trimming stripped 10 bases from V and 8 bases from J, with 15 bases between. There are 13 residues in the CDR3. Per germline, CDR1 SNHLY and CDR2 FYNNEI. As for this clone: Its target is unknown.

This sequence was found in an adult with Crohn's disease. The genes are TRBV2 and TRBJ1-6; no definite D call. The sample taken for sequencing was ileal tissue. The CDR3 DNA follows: TGTGCCACCCGAGCGGGTTCTGATTCACCCCTCCACTTT. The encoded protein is CATRAGSDSPLHF. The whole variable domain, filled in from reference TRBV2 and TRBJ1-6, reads EPEVTQTPSHQVTQMGQEVILRCVPISNHLYFYWYRQILGQKVEFLVSFYNNEISEKSEIFDDQFSVERPDGSNFTLKIRSTKLEDSAMYFCATRAGSDSPLHFGNGTRLTVT.